A single sample gave rise to the 22 T cell receptor beta chains below, sequenced in a study of T cells in Graves' hyperthyroidism and ophthalmopathy. It was RNA transcripts that yielded the amplified TCR beta CDR3 regions. HTBI primers drove first-round RT-PCR of the TCR CDR3. TCRdb called the multiplex PCR reads again in MiXCR, with one record for every CDR3 protein. This table holds a few hundred thousand distinct CDR3 sequences, under 15% found once. Sequencing used blood. These receptors all stem from a woman aged 25-40 years with Graves' hyperthyroidism.

This clonotype has a count of ten or more. The chain is built from TRBV3-1 and TRBJ1-1, with a tentative D call TRBD1 (6 bases). This CDR3 is 15 amino acids long. Trimming removed 3 bases at V and 11 bases at J, with 22 bases between. Germline CDR1 is LGHDT and CDR2 is YNNKEL (reference sequence). The CDR3 coding sequence is TGTGCCAGCAGCCAGGCAGGGGTACAGGGAGGATTGGCTTTCTTT. It codes for CASSQAGVQGGLAFF.

The chain couples TRBV28 to TRBJ1-1; D unclear. Germline V gene data show CDR1 as MDHEN and CDR2 as SYDVKM. The V and J ends lost 6 bases and 5 bases respectively, with 13 bases between them. This CDR3 has 13 residues. The CDR3 DNA sequence: TGTGCCAGCAGACCGATTCATAGGACTGAAGCTTTCTTT. Its translation is CASRPIHRTEAFF.

The rearrangement links TRBV7-9 to TRBJ1-6; TRBD1 is a possible D gene (6 bases). Trimming took off 5 bases at V and 7 bases at J, with 18 bases between the two ends. The V gene's germline CDR1 is SEHNR and CDR2 FQNEAQ (reference sequence). CDR3 length: 16 amino acids. CDR3 coding DNA: TGTGCCAGCAGCCGTCCAATTACAGGGTTGAATTCACCCCTCCACTTT. This codes for CASSRPITGLNSPLHF.

The chain uses TRBV25-1 and TRBJ2-5; 10 bases map to TRBD1. This CDR3 is 14 amino acids long. Trimming removed 6 bases from V and 5 bases from J; junction bases left unmatched: 6. Germline V gene data show CDR1 as MGHDK and CDR2 as SYGVNS. The CDR3: CASRNPGQGETQYF. Here the CDR3 DNA reads TGTGCCAGCAGAAACCCGGGACAGGGGGAGACCCAGTACTTC.

This clonotype has a handful of counts. This clone may be a read error of a much larger clone one base away. This chain connects TRBV28 to TRBJ2-5; D gene uncertain. This CDR3 has 14 residues. The germline V gene has CDR1 MDHEN and CDR2 SYDVKM. Here the CDR3 reads CTSSQRSGEETQYF. The CDR3 region has the DNA TGTACCAGCAGCCAGAGGTCTGGGGAAGAGACCCAGTACTTC. The variable domain in full, with the rest retrieved from reference TRBV28 and TRBJ2-5, is DVKVTQSSRYLVKRTGEKVFLECVQDMDHENMFWYRQDPGLGLRLIYFSYDVKMKEKGDIPEGYSVSREKKERFSLILESASTNQTSMYLCTSSQRSGEETQYFGPGTRLLVL.

This clonotype has more than one count but fewer than ten. The chain couples TRBV9 to TRBJ2-1; no definite D call. The V end lost 1 base, the J end lost 0 bases, and 8 bases lay between the germline ends. CDR1 and CDR2 from the germline V gene are SGDLS and YYNGEE. The CDR3 totals 15 residues. CDR3 amino acids: CASSVTTSSYNEQFF. Here the CDR3 DNA reads TGTGCCAGCAGCGTAACCACGAGCTCCTACAATGAGCAGTTCTTC.

In its sample, this clonotype was seen many times. This chain links TRBV11-2 with TRBJ2-3, with 13 bases that match TRBD2. The CDR3 totals 15 residues. After removal of 4 bases from V and 7 bases from J, the junction contained 5 bases not matched to a gene. CDR1 and CDR2 (germline): SGHAT, FQNNGV. The CDR3 sequence is CASSSGLAGLYTQYF. The DNA of the CDR3 is TGTGCCAGCAGCTCGGGACTAGCGGGATTGTATACGCAGTATTTT.

The genes are TRBV18 and TRBJ1-4, with D perhaps TRBD1 (5 bases). Trimming shortened V by 3 bases and J by 7 bases, and 18 bases separated the two germline ends. CDR1 is KGHSH and CDR2 is LQKENI in the germline V gene. This CDR3 comprises 16 residues. The CDR3 coding sequence is TGTGCCAGCTCACCCCGGGACCCAGTCTCGGGTGAAAAACTGTTTTTT. It specifies CASSPRDPVSGEKLFF.

At least ten counts were recorded for this clonotype. The rearrangement uses TRBV20-1 and TRBJ1-1; no clear D. V dropped 3 bases and J dropped 6 bases, with 14 bases sitting between them. The CDR3 has 13 residues. The V gene's germline CDR1 is DFQATT and CDR2 SNEGSKA (reference sequence). CDR3 in DNA: TGCAGTGCTAGTAGGGAGATGGACTCTGAAGCTTTCTTT. This encodes CSASREMDSEAFF.

This clonotype has a handful of counts. The CDR3 DNA follows: TGTGCCAGCAGACGACCCCAGGGAGGCACTGAAGCTTTCTTT. It yields the protein CASRRPQGGTEAFF. This chain joins TRBV7-2 and TRBJ1-1; possible D gene TRBD1, 5 bases. V lost 6 bases and J lost 4, with 15 bases in between. The length of the CDR3 is 14 residues. Germline CDR1 and CDR2: SGHTA and FQGNSA. Full variable domain (remainder filled in from reference TRBV7-2 and TRBJ1-1): GAGVSQSPSNKVTEKGKDVELRCDPISGHTALYWYRQSLGQGLEFLIYFQGNSAPDKSGLPSDRFSAERTGGSVSTLTIQRTQQEDSAVYLCASRRPQGGTEAFFGQGTRLTVV.

The chain couples TRBV5-4 to TRBJ2-7; D could derive from TRBD1 or TRBD2 (5 bases each). Deletions cut 0 bases from V and 2 bases from J, with 9 bases between. The germline gives CDR1 SGHNT, CDR2 YYREEE (reference sequence). CDR3 length: 14 residues. The CDR3 here is CASSLDGAPYEQYF. In nucleotides, the CDR3 is TGTGCCAGCAGCTTGGACGGGGCCCCCTACGAGCAGTACTTC.

This clonotype was found many times. CDR3 nucleotide sequence: TGCAGTGCTAGAGGCGGGAACACTGAAGCTTTCTTT. Amino acid sequence: CSARGGNTEAFF. The chain combines TRBV20-1 with TRBJ1-1; D gene uncertain. Germline V gives CDR1 DFQATT, CDR2 SNEGSKA (reference sequence). V was shortened by 1 base and J by 1 base, with 4 bases between the two germline ends. The CDR3 consists of 12 residues.

The CDR3 region is CASSLQGSTNEKLFF. CDR3 DNA: TGCGCCAGCAGCTTACAGGGGTCGACTAATGAAAAACTGTTTTTT. The rearrangement joins TRBV5-1 to TRBJ1-4; 7 nucleotides agree with TRBD1. The V and J ends lost 2 bases and 2 bases, in that order; junction bases with no gene match: 3. This CDR3 has 15 residues. In germline, CDR1 is SGHRS, CDR2 YFSETQ.

The rearrangement joins TRBV7-9 to TRBJ1-2; D unresolved. The CDR3 totals 15 residues. Germline lookup yields CDR1 SEHNR and CDR2 FQNEAQ (reference sequence). V dropped 1 base and J dropped 0 bases, with 9 bases sitting between them. CDR3 nucleotides: TGTGCCAGCAGCTTAGGACGGATCTCTAACTATGGCTACACCTTC. This translates into CASSLGRISNYGYTF.

This clonotype was detected only a few times. The J gene is TRBJ2-3, the V gene TRBV6-2 or TRBV6-3; 13 bases line up with TRBD2. Germline trimming cut 4 bases from V and 14 bases from J; bases unmatched to any gene: 6. This CDR3 has 13 amino acids. Looked up from germline, CDR1 is MNHEY and CDR2 is SVGEGT. For the CDR3, the DNA is TGTGCCAGCAGTTCACTAGCGGGAGGGTGGAGGTATTTT. Translated: CASSSLAGGWRYF.

This clonotype has ten or more counts. The chain links TRBV2 to TRBJ1-5; 9 positions agree with TRBD1. The CDR3 has 19 amino acids. Trimming at V came to 0 bases and at J to 2 bases, leaving 11 bases not matched to a gene. CDR1 is SNHLY, CDR2 FYNNEI, per germline. The CDR3 coding sequence is TGTGCCAGCAGTGAAGCCCACCGGGACAGGGTGGTGGGCAATCAGCCCCAGCATTTT. The encoded protein is CASSEAHRDRVVGNQPQHF. Supplemented by reference TRBV2 and TRBJ1-5, the full variable domain reads EPEVTQTPSHQVTQMGQEVILRCVPISNHLYFYWYRQILGQKVEFLVSFYNNEISEKSEIFDDQFSVERPDGSNFTLKIRSTKLEDSAMYFCASSEAHRDRVVGNQPQHFGDGTRLSIL.

This clonotype was seen at least ten times. The rearrangement joins TRBV7-2 to TRBJ2-7; TRBD2 matches at 7 bases. The CDR3 runs to 13 residues. V trimming: 4 bases; J trimming: 5 bases; junction bases outside the gene matches: 5. CDR1 and CDR2 (germline): SGHTA, FQGNSA. As DNA, the CDR3 is TGTGCCAGCAGCTGGGGGGGGTTCAACGAGCAGTACTTC. Translation: CASSWGGFNEQYF.

This clonotype came up many times. The CDR3: CASSTEGLVDEQYF. The DNA for the CDR3 is TGTGCCAGCAGTACCGAGGGACTAGTCGACGAGCAGTACTTC. The V call is TRBV2, the J call TRBJ2-7, with 8 bases identical to TRBD2. J was trimmed by 5 bases and V by 5 bases; bases with no gene match: 8. Germline V gene lookup returns CDR1 SNHLY and CDR2 FYNNEI. The CDR3 sequence is 14 residues long. Full variable domain (rest looked up from reference TRBV2 and TRBJ2-7): EPEVTQTPSHQVTQMGQEVILRCVPISNHLYFYWYRQILGQKVEFLVSFYNNEISEKSEIFDDQFSVERPDGSNFTLKIRSTKLEDSAMYFCASSTEGLVDEQYFGPGTRLTVT.

The chain is built from TRBV6-5 and TRBJ1-1; D possibly corresponds to TRBD1 (5 bases). Germline CDR1 MNHEY, CDR2 SVGAGI. The V end was cut by 4 bases, the J end by 7 bases, with 19 bases between. The length of the CDR3 is 15 residues. Here the CDR3 DNA reads TGTGCCAGCAGTTCCTCGGGACTCCGAAGGGGTGAAGCTTTCTTT. Its translation is CASSSSGLRRGEAFF.

At least ten counts were recorded for this clonotype. This chain joins TRBV20-1 and TRBJ2-3, with D possibly TRBD2 on 6 matching bases. The length of the CDR3 is 15 residues. The V end lost 6 bases, the J end lost 2 bases, and 18 bases lay between the germline ends. In germline, CDR1 is DFQATT, CDR2 SNEGSKA (reference sequence). The CDR3 nucleotides read TGCAGTGCCCGGGACTCCCTAAATCCCACAGATACGCAGTATTTT. This codes for CSARDSLNPTDTQYF.

This clonotype has more than one count but fewer than ten. The gene calls are TRBV7-2 and TRBJ2-7; no definite D call. V lost 5 bases and J 5 bases, leaving 7 bases between the germline ends. In germline, CDR1 is SGHTA, CDR2 FQGNSA. This CDR3 comprises 11 residues. The CDR3 DNA reads TGTGCCAGCAGCACAACTCACGAGCAGTACTTC. The encoded protein is CASSTTHEQYF.

The CDR3: CASSLALDTQYF. In nucleotides, the CDR3 is TGTGCCAGCAGCTTAGCGTTGGATACGCAGTATTTT. The rearrangement uses TRBV7-9 and TRBJ2-3; no firm D call. This CDR3 spans 12 amino acids. Looked up from germline, CDR1 is SEHNR and CDR2 is FQNEAQ (reference sequence). V dropped 0 bases and J dropped 6 bases, with 4 bases sitting between them.